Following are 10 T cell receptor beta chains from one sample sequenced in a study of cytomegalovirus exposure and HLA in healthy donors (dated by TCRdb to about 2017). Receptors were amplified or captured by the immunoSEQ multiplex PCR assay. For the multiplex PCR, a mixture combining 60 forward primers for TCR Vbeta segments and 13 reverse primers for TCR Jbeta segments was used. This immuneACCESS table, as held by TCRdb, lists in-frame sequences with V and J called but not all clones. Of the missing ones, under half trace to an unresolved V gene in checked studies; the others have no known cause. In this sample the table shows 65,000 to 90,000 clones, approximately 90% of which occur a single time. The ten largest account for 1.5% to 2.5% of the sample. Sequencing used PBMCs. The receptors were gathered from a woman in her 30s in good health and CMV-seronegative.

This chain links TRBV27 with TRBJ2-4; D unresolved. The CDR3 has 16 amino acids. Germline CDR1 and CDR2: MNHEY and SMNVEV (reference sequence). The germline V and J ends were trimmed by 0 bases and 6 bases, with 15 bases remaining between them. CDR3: CASSLSVQKTRNIQYF. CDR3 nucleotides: TGTGCCAGCAGTTTATCGGTTCAAAAGACAAGAAACATTCAGTACTTC.

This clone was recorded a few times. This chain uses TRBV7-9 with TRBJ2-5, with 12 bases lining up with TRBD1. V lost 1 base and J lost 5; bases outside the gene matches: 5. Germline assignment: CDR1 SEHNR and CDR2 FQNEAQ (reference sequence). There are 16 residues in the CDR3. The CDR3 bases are TGTGCCAGCAGCTTAGGGGGACAGGGGGCGCGGGAGACCCAGTACTTC. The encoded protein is CASSLGGQGARETQYF.

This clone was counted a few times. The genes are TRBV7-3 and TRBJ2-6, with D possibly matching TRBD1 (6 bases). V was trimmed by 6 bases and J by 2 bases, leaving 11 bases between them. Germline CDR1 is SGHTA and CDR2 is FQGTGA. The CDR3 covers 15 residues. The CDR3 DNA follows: TGTGCCAGCAGTTTCAGGGGCCCTGGGGCCAACGTCCTGACTTTC. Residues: CASSFRGPGANVLTF.

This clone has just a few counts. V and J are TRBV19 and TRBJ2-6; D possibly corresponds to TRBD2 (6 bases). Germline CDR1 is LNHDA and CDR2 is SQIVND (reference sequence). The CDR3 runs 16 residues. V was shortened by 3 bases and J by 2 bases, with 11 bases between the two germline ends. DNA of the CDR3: TGTGCCAGTAGTATGATTAGCGGTGCTGGGGCCAACGTCCTGACTTTC. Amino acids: CASSMISGAGANVLTF.

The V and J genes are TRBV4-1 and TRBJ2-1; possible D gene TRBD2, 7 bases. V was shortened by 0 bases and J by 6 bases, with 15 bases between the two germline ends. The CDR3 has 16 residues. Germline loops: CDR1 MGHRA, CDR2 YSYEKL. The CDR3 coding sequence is TGCGCCAGCAGCCAAGACTTCCGAGGGGGGGGCAATGAGCAGTTCTTC. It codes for CASSQDFRGGGNEQFF.

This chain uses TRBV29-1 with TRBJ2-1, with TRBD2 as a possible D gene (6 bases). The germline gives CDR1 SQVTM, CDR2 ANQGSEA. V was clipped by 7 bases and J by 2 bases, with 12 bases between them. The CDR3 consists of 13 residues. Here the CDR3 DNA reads TGCAGCGCGGGACTTTCGGCCTACAATGAGCAGTTCTTC. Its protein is CSAGLSAYNEQFF.

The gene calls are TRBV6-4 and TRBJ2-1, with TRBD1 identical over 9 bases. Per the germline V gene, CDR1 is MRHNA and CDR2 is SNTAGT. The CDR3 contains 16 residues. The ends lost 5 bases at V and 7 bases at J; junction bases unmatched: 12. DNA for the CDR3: TGTGCCAGCAGTACTCTCCCGGGACAGGGTGTTAATGAGCAGTTCTTC. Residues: CASSTLPGQGVNEQFF.

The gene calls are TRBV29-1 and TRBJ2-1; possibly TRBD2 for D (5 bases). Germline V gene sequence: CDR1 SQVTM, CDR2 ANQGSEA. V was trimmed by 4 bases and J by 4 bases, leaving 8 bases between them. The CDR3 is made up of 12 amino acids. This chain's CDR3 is CSVGAAYNEQFF. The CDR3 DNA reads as TGCAGCGTTGGAGCGGCTTACAATGAGCAGTTCTTC.

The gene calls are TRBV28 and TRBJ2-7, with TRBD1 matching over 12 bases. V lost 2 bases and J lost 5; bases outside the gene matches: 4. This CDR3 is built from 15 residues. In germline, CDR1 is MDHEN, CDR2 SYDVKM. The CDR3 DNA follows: TGTGCCAGCAGTTTAGGGACAGGGGGCTTCAACGAGCAGTACTTC. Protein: CASSLGTGGFNEQYF.

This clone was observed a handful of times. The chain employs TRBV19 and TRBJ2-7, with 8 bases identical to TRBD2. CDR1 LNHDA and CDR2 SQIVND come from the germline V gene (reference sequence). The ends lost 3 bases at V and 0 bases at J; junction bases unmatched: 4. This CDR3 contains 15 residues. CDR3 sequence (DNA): TGTGCCAGTAGTATTAGCGGGACCCCCTCCTACGAGCAGTACTTC. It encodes CASSISGTPSYEQYF.